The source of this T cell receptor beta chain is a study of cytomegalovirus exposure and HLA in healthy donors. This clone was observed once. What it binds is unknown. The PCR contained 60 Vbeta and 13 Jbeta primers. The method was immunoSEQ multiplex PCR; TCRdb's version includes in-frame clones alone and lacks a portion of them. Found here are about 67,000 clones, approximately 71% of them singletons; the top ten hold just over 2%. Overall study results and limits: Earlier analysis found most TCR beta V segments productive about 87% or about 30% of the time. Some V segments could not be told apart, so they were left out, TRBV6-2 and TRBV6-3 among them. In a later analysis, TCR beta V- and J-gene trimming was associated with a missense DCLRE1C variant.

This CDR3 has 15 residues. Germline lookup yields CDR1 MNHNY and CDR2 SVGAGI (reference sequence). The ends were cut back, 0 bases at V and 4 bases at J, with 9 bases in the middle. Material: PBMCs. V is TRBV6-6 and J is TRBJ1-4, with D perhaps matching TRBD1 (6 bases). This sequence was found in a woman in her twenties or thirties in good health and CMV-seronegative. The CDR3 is CASSYSGQINEKLFF. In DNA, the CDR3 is TGTGCCAGCAGTTACTCGGGACAAATTAATGAAAAACTGTTTTTT.